Following are 13 T cell receptor beta chains from one sample sequenced in a study of T-cell memory formation after mild COVID-19. Using its own MiXCR run on the 5' RACE reads, TCRdb lists one record per CDR3 protein. Among about 200,000 distinct CDR3 sequences listed, around 9.5% were seen once. The specimen was PBMCs or a T cell subset sorted from them (not recorded which). The receptor source for this set is a man between 18 and 29 years old who had mild COVID-19 (a few samples of this study predate the infection). Cell type and time point are not known.

This clonotype was found a few times. The chain employs TRBV20-1 and TRBJ2-1; 10 bases are shared with TRBD2. V was pared by 1 base and J by 7 bases, with 4 bases of the junction left unmatched. The CDR3 has 14 residues. Germline CDR1 is DFQATT and CDR2 is SNEGSKA (reference sequence). The CDR3 spells CSARALAGVNEQFF. The CDR3 DNA reads TGCAGTGCTAGAGCCCTAGCGGGGGTAAATGAGCAGTTCTTC.

Ten or more counts support this clonotype. V is TRBV29-1 and J is TRBJ2-5, with D perhaps matching TRBD1 (5 bases). Between the trimmed V and J ends, which lost 6 bases and 1 base, there was a span of 9 bases. The CDR3 totals 12 residues. Germline V gives CDR1 SQVTM, CDR2 ANQGSEA. The CDR3 region is CSVRQSQETQYF. The DNA of the CDR3 is TGCAGCGTCAGACAGTCCCAAGAGACCCAGTACTTC.

This chain uses TRBV14 with TRBJ1-2; no clear D gene. Germline loops: CDR1 SGHDN, CDR2 FVKESK. The CDR3 is 15 amino acids. The germline V and J ends were trimmed by 4 bases and 3 bases, with 15 bases remaining between them. CDR3 protein: CASSPRGMGDYGYTF. The CDR3 DNA reads as TGTGCCAGCAGCCCCCGAGGGATGGGTGACTATGGCTACACCTTC.

V is TRBV7-2 and J is TRBJ2-2; D is perhaps TRBD2 (5 bases). The CDR3 consists of 13 residues. Germline CDR1 is SGHTA and CDR2 is FQGNSA. The V end lost 6 bases, the J end lost 6 bases, and 11 bases lay between the germline ends. Here the CDR3 DNA reads TGTGCCAGCAGTACCCGGGGTGCCGGGGAGCTGTTTTTT. Translating it yields CASSTRGAGELFF.

This clonotype has only a few counts. CDR3 protein: CASSLAGGRSGANVLTF. Written as DNA, the CDR3 is TGTGCCAGCAGTCTAGCGGGGGGCCGCTCTGGGGCCAACGTCCTGACTTTC. The chain is built from TRBV2 and TRBJ2-6; the match to TRBD2 covers 11 bases. The trim removed 5 bases at V and 0 bases at J, leaving 3 bases unmatched. CDR1 and CDR2 (germline): SNHLY, FYNNEI. The CDR3 consists of 17 residues.

Only a few counts were recorded for this clonotype. This chain joins TRBV6-5 and TRBJ2-6, with a possible D match to TRBD1 (5 bases). CDR3 length: 16 amino acids. The germline gives CDR1 MNHEY, CDR2 SVGAGI. V was pared by 2 bases and J by 1 base, with 9 bases between. CDR3 nucleotide sequence: TGTGCCAGCAGTTACAACAGGCCTTCTGGGGCCAACGTCCTGACTTTC. Residues: CASSYNRPSGANVLTF.

This clonotype was seen a few times. J is TRBJ2-1 and V is TRBV5-1; TRBD1 agrees at 10 bases. V lost 4 bases and J lost 5; bases outside the gene matches: 6. Germline V gene lookup returns CDR1 SGHRS and CDR2 YFSETQ. The CDR3 covers 15 residues. CDR3 sequence reads: CASSPWTGGDNEQFF. The CDR3, as DNA: TGCGCCAGCAGCCCCTGGACAGGGGGTGACAATGAGCAGTTCTTC.

This clonotype has ten or more counts. The chain carries TRBV24-1 and TRBJ1-2, with TRBD1 identical over 9 bases. The CDR3 covers 18 residues. The ends lost 0 bases at V and 2 bases at J; junction bases unmatched: 9. Per the germline V gene, CDR1 is KGHDR and CDR2 is SFDVKD. CDR3 in amino acids: CATSDLPMGTGQNYGYTF. The CDR3 nucleotides are TGTGCCACCAGTGATTTGCCTATGGGGACAGGGCAAAACTATGGCTACACCTTC.

In this sample, this clonotype turned up a few times. This chain joins TRBV10-3 and TRBJ2-6; D remains ambiguous. Trimming removed 10 bases at V and 3 bases at J, with 16 bases between. This CDR3 has 15 amino acids. Germline V CDR1 and CDR2: ENHRY, SYGVKD. The CDR3 coding sequence is TGTGCCACCACGAGGCTCCCTGATGGGGCCAACGTCCTGACTTTC. Amino acids: CATTRLPDGANVLTF.

The gene calls are TRBV20-1 and TRBJ2-1, with TRBD1 as a possible D gene (7 bases). This CDR3 spans 13 amino acids. Between the trimmed V and J ends, which lost 7 bases and 8 bases, there was a span of 18 bases. CDR1 and CDR2 (germline): DFQATT, SNEGSKA (reference sequence). CDR3 coding DNA: TGCAGTGTCCCGAGAGGAGGGGGCGATGAGCAGTTCTTC. This encodes CSVPRGGGDEQFF.

The rearrangement links TRBV5-1 to TRBJ2-3; no firm D call. Germline V gene lookup returns CDR1 SGHRS and CDR2 YFSETQ. Trimming cost V 7 bases and J 2 bases, with 11 bases left between them. The CDR3 runs to 13 residues. The CDR3 DNA sequence: TGCGCCAGCGAACCGGGCTACACAGATACGCAGTATTTT. It codes for CASEPGYTDTQYF.

This clonotype was found a few times. This chain links TRBV5-1 with TRBJ2-1; D possibly uses TRBD1 or TRBD2 (5 bases each). In germline, CDR1 is SGHRS, CDR2 YFSETQ. The CDR3 extends over 16 amino acids. The V gene lost 4 bases and the J gene lost 8 bases, with 22 bases spanning the gap. The CDR3 protein is CASSGGTRGGRDEQFF. The CDR3 nucleotides are TGCGCCAGCAGCGGTGGGACCCGGGGCGGTCGGGATGAGCAGTTCTTC. The full variable domain, with the rest looked up from reference TRBV5-1 and TRBJ2-1, is KAGVTQTPRYLIKTRGQQVTLSCSPISGHRSVSWYQQTPGQGLQFLFEYFSETQRNKGNFPGRFSGRQFSNSRSEMNVSTLELGDSALYLCASSGGTRGGRDEQFFGPGTRLTVL.

The chain recombines TRBV6-5 with TRBJ1-1; perhaps TRBD1 as D (5 bases). Germline CDR1 is MNHEY and CDR2 is SVGAGI. Trimming cost V 3 bases and J 1 base, with 12 bases left between them. The CDR3 totals 15 residues. This CDR3 reads CASSYGAATNTEAFF. CDR3 DNA: TGTGCCAGCAGTTATGGGGCAGCCACGAACACTGAAGCTTTCTTT.